This T cell receptor (beta chain) stems from a study of long-term antiretroviral therapy in people with HIV. The assay used was immunoSEQ (version v3.0), run at survey level. Repertoires were generated with immunoSEQ multiplex PCR, while TCRdb's copy carries only in-frame clones and drops some. The sample yields some 20,000 clones, about 70% seen once. The CDR3 contains 13 residues. Per germline, CDR1 MDHEN and CDR2 SYDVKM. V was pared by 3 bases and J by 0 bases, with 2 bases between. The sequence was obtained from a man aged 18 to 30 with HIV. The chain links TRBV28 to TRBJ2-2; D not resolved. This sample comprised unsorted PBMCs, obtained 0.5 years before starting antiretroviral therapy. The CDR3 protein is CASSLANTGELFF. DNA for the CDR3: TGTGCCAGCAGTTTGGCGAACACCGGGGAGCTGTTTTTT. The full variable domain, in which reference TRBV28 and TRBJ2-2 provide the parts outside the CDR3, is DVKVTQSSRYLVKRTGEKVFLECVQDMDHENMFWYRQDPGLGLRLIYFSYDVKMKEKGDIPEGYSVSREKKERFSLILESASTNQTSMYLCASSLANTGELFFGEGSRLTVL.